This T cell receptor (beta chain) was documented in a study of OX40 agonist ivuxolimab in advanced cancers. Trimming took 8 bases from V and 2 from J, leaving 9 bases between them. CDR1 WSHSY and CDR2 SAAADI come from the germline V gene. The CDR3 spans 12 residues. Measured with immunoSEQ multiplex PCR; TCRdb has only the in-frame clones, and not every one. Here the sample spans tens of thousands of clones, around 90% being singletons. The chain has TRBV10-2 and TRBJ2-5; D call uncertain. The clonotype was recovered from an adult with an advanced solid tumor such as melanoma, head and neck, liver or kidney cancer. The source was CD4+ or CD8+ T cells sorted from blood, collected in a trial of the OX40 agonist ivuxolimab. The CDR3 here is CASGSQQETQYF. CDR3 DNA sequence: TGCGCCAGCGGGTCTCAGCAAGAGACCCAGTACTTC.